This entry describes one T cell receptor (beta chain). Its target is unknown. This entry comes from a study of T cells in Graves' hyperthyroidism and ophthalmopathy. Study results and limitations: It was a median approximately 6 months before onset that the model predicted ophthalmopathy. The majority of expanded thyroid clonotypes above 0.001 also appeared in blood.

Amplified TCR beta CDR3 regions derived from RNA transcripts. First-round RT-PCR targeting the TCR CDR3 was performed with the HTBI primer set. TCRdb called the multiplex PCR reads again in MiXCR, with one record for every CDR3 protein. The sample lists 250,000 or so distinct CDR3 sequences; roughly 15% were seen once. The CDR3 is 13 residues long. The germline V gene encodes CDR1 MDHEN and CDR2 SYDVKM. The V end was cut by 6 bases, the J end by 0 bases, with 7 bases between. The PBMCs were sourced from fresh peripheral blood (approximately 9.6 ml). Input material: blood. This rearrangement joins TRBV28 to TRBJ2-3; either TRBD1 or TRBD2 may fit D (5 bases each). The sequence derives from a middle-aged woman with Graves' hyperthyroidism that later progressed to Graves' ophthalmopathy. The CDR3 protein is CASRGDSTDTQYF. CDR3 in DNA: TGTGCCAGCAGGGGGGACAGCACAGATACGCAGTATTTT.